A selection of T cell receptor beta chains follows, all from one sample in a study of control samples from healthy donors and cancer patients. Sequenced by immunoSEQ multiplex PCR; TCRdb stores in-frame clones only, minus some. The sample holds about 86,000 clones, approximately 88% seen once. Input material: PBMCs. These receptors were collected from a woman aged 50 to 60 with colorectal cancer. Both conserved end residues are part of each CDR3. The D gene is left open where the match is weak. Size is stated for part of the rows, as once, few or many counts, or as a class when the clone is expanded.

D: TRBD1
size: .
V: TRBV5-5
J: TRBJ1-6
DNA: TGTGCCAGCAGGCCCGGGACAGAGAGCTCCTATAATTCACCCCTCCACTTT
CDR3: CASRPGTESSYNSPLHF

D: TRBD2
size: .
V: TRBV30
J: TRBJ2-3
DNA: TGTGCTTGGACTAGCGGGGTTACAGATACGCAGTATTTT
CDR3: CAWTSGVTDTQYF

D: TRBD1
size: .
V: TRBV5-6
J: TRBJ2-3
DNA: TGTGCCAGCAGCTTGGGGACAGGCCGAAACGGGGATACGCAGTATTTT
CDR3: CASSLGTGRNGDTQYF

D: TRBD2
size: .
V: TRBV4-3
J: TRBJ2-3
DNA: TGCGCCAGCAGCCAAGTAGCGGGGGGGCTCACAGATACGCAGTATTTT
CDR3: CASSQVAGGLTDTQYF

D: TRBD1
size: .
V: TRBV19
J: TRBJ1-5
DNA: TGTGCCAGTAGTACGGGACAGCGCAATCAGCCCCAGCATTTT
CDR3: CASSTGQRNQPQHF

D: .
size: .
V: TRBV4-3
J: TRBJ1-2
DNA: TGCGCCAGCAGCCACACGGGCGCCGTGAAGGTCTACACCTTC
CDR3: CASSHTGAVKVYTF

D: .
size: once
V: TRBV12-5
J: TRBJ2-3
DNA: TGTGCTAGTGGTTTGTCAGGGGTTGATACGCAGTATTTT
CDR3: CASGLSGVDTQYF

D: .
size: once
V: TRBV10-3
J: TRBJ1-6
DNA: TGTGCCATCACAAACAGGGTAGATTCACCCCTCCACTTT
CDR3: CAITNRVDSPLHF

D: .
size: .
V: TRBV9
J: TRBJ2-3
DNA: TGTGCCAGCAGCGGCTCGGGGGGCAGGGCAGATACGCAGTATTTT
CDR3: CASSGSGGRADTQYF

D: .
size: .
V: TRBV18
J: TRBJ1-1
DNA: TGTGCCAGCTCAGAGGCAGGGGCGATTAACACTGAAGCTTTCTTT
CDR3: CASSEAGAINTEAFF

D: .
size: .
V: TRBV12-3/TRBV12-4
J: TRBJ1-5
DNA: TGTGCCAGCAAAGAGGACGACCGGGAGCCCCAGCATTTT
CDR3: CASKEDDREPQHF

D: .
size: once
V: TRBV5-1
J: TRBJ2-5
DNA: TGCGCCTCTCGCAGCCTAGCCGGCGAGACCCAGTACTTC
CDR3: CASRSLAGETQYF

D: .
size: .
V: TRBV19
J: TRBJ1-2
DNA: TGTGCCAGTAGTATGACCGGGTATGGCTACACCTTC
CDR3: CASSMTGYGYTF

D: .
size: .
V: TRBV19
J: TRBJ1-2
DNA: TGTGCCAGTAGTATGCCGGGACGGAGGCATGGCTACACCTTC
CDR3: CASSMPGRRHGYTF

D: .
size: .
V: TRBV12-5
J: TRBJ2-3
DNA: TGTGCTAGTGGTCTGGGACTTCGCCGGGCGCAGTATTTT
CDR3: CASGLGLRRAQYF

D: .
size: .
V: TRBV3-1/TRBV3-2
J: TRBJ2-1
DNA: TGTGCCAGCGGACGTGACAATGAGCAGTTCTTC
CDR3: CASGRDNEQFF

D: TRBD2
size: .
V: TRBV7-2
J: TRBJ2-1
DNA: TGTGCCAGCAGCTTACTAGCGGGGTACAATGAGCAGTTCTTC
CDR3: CASSLLAGYNEQFF

D: .
size: .
V: TRBV18
J: TRBJ2-2
DNA: TGTGCCAGCTCAGCGCAGTCGAACACCGGGGAGCTGTTTTTT
CDR3: CASSAQSNTGELFF

D: .
size: .
V: TRBV20-1
J: TRBJ1-2
DNA: TGCAGTGCTAGAGATAGGGTTGGCTACACCTTC
CDR3: CSARDRVGYTF